These 8 T cell receptor beta chains came from one sample sequenced in a study of shared clonotypes between healthy human individuals. Clones were sequenced by immunoSEQ multiplex PCR, and TCRdb holds only the in-frame ones, with some missing. The sample records around 340,000 clones, 73% being singletons. The sample was memory CD4+ T cells sorted from blood. The sample's subset: CD45RA-negative fraction. All receptors derive from a man younger than 45 in good health.

The chain is built from TRBV5-4 and TRBJ2-1; 8 bases fit TRBD2. The CDR3 spans 16 residues. V trimming: 0 bases; J trimming: 2 bases; junction bases outside the gene matches: 4. CDR1 and CDR2 (germline): SGHNT, YYREEE (reference sequence). Here the CDR3 DNA reads TGTGCCAGCAGCTTGGATTCGGGAGGGGCCTACAATGAGCAGTTCTTC. This codes for CASSLDSGGAYNEQFF.

The V and J genes are TRBV5-5 and TRBJ2-2, with D perhaps matching TRBD2 (5 bases). There are 16 residues in the CDR3. V lost 4 bases, J lost 1 base, and 14 bases lay in between. From germline, CDR1 is SGHKS and CDR2 YYEKEE (reference sequence). CDR3 coding DNA: TGTGCCAGCAGCCCTCTCCAGCGGTTGAACACCGGGGAGCTGTTTTTT. Encoded protein: CASSPLQRLNTGELFF. Full variable domain (rest looked up from reference TRBV5-5 and TRBJ2-2): DAGVTQSPTHLIKTRGQQVTLRCSPISGHKSVSWYQQVLGQGPQFIFQYYEKEERGRGNFPDRFSARQFPNYSSELNVNALLLGDSALYLCASSPLQRLNTGELFFGEGSRLTVL.

This chain joins TRBV5-4 and TRBJ2-1, with 14 nucleotides matching TRBD2. Germline CDR1 SGHNT, CDR2 YYREEE (reference sequence). With 0 bases clipped from V and 5 bases from J, the junction kept 4 bases outside the gene matches. The CDR3 consists of 17 residues. Here the CDR3 DNA reads TGTGCCAGCAGCTTGGCCTTGGGACTAGCGGGAGACAATGAGCAGTTCTTC. Translation: CASSLALGLAGDNEQFF.

V gene TRBV18 combines with J gene TRBJ1-2, with D perhaps TRBD1 (5 bases). V was trimmed by 3 bases and J by 5 bases, leaving 19 bases between them. The CDR3 consists of 16 residues. Germline V gene sequence: CDR1 KGHSH, CDR2 LQKENI. CDR3 nucleotides: TGTGCCAGCTCACCTTTCTCGGACAAGAGGCATTATGGCTACACCTTC. Translated, it gives CASSPFSDKRHYGYTF.

This clone appeared a single time. The V call is TRBV7-2, the J call TRBJ2-4; TRBD1 agrees at 7 bases. Per germline, CDR1 SGHTA and CDR2 FQGNSA. The CDR3 spans 19 residues. V shed 5 bases and J 0 bases; nucleotides not matched to a gene: 16. For the CDR3, the DNA is TGTGCCAGCAGCCGGTACAGGGGCGGTTTCTCTCTAGCCAAAAACATTCAGTACTTC. Encoded protein: CASSRYRGGFSLAKNIQYF.

The rearrangement uses TRBV7-9 and TRBJ2-5; D not certain. CDR1 SEHNR and CDR2 FQNEAQ come from the germline V gene (reference sequence). V was clipped by 3 bases and J by 1 base, with 15 bases between them. The CDR3 has 16 residues. CDR3 DNA sequence: TGTGCCAGCAGCTTTTTCCAAGGGTTTGCCCAAGAGACCCAGTACTTC. Translated, it gives CASSFFQGFAQETQYF. Full variable domain (missing parts from reference TRBV7-9 and TRBJ2-5): DTGVSQNPRHKITKRGQNVTFRCDPISEHNRLYWYRQTLGQGPEFLTYFQNEAQLEKSRLLSDRFSAERPKGSFSTLEIQRTEQGDSAMYLCASSFFQGFAQETQYFGPGTRLLVL.

The table lists this clone with a few counts. The sample has other DNA sequences that encode this CDR3 too. The V gene is TRBV29-1, the J gene TRBJ1-5, with D maybe TRBD1 (5 bases). Germline V gives CDR1 SQVTM, CDR2 ANQGSEA. CDR3 length equals 12 residues. Trimming took off 6 bases at V and 4 bases at J, with 10 bases between the two ends. Here the CDR3 DNA reads TGCAGCGTCGGGGGAATTAATCAGCCCCAGCATTTT. Translating gives CSVGGINQPQHF.

The J gene is TRBJ1-5, the V gene TRBV19; the D is unclear. Germline V lookup: CDR1 LNHDA, CDR2 SQIVND (reference sequence). The V end was cut by 4 bases, the J end by 6 bases, with 10 bases between. CDR3 length: 13 residues. CDR3 sequence: CASSTGRGQPQHF. CDR3 DNA: TGTGCCAGTAGTACCGGGCGGGGTCAGCCCCAGCATTTT.